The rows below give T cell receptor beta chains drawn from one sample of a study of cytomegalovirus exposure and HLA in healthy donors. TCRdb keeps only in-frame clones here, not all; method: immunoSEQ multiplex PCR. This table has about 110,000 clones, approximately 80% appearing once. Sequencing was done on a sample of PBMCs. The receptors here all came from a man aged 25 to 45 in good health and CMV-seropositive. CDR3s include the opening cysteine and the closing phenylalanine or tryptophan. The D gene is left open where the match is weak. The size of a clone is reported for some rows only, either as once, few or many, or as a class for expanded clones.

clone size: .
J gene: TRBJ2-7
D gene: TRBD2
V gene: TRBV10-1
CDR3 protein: CASSAGGDEQYF
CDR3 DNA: TGCGCCAGCAGCGCGGGGGGCGACGAGCAGTACTTC

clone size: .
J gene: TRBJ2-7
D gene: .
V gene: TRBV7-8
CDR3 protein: CASSLGGTSYEQYF
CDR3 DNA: TGTGCCAGCAGCTTGGGGGGTACTTCCTACGAGCAGTACTTC

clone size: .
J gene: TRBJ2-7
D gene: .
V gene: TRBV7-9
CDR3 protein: CASSPGNPSASEQYF
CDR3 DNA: TGTGCCAGCAGCCCCGGGAACCCGTCGGCCTCCGAGCAGTACTTC

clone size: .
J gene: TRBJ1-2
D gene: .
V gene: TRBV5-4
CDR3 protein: CASSLEVRDTVGYTF
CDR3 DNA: TGTGCCAGCAGCTTGGAGGTTCGGGACACGGTCGGCTACACCTTC

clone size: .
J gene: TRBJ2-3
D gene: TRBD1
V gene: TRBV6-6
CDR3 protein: CASSQDRGKSTDTQYF
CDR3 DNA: TGTGCCAGCAGTCAGGACAGGGGCAAAAGCACAGATACGCAGTATTTT

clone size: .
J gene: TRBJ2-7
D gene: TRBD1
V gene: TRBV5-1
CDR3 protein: CASSPGQGFGYEQYF
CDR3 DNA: TGCGCCAGCAGCCCCGGACAGGGATTCGGCTACGAGCAGTACTTC

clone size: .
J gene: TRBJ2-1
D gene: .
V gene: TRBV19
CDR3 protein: CASSMALEDEQFF
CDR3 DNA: TGTGCCAGTAGTATGGCCCTAGAGGATGAGCAGTTCTTC

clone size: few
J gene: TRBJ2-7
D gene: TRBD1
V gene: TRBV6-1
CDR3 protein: CASKETGNYEQYF
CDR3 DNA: TGTGCCAGCAAGGAGACAGGGAATTACGAGCAGTACTTC

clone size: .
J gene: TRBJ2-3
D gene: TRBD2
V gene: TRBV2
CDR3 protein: CASSRGGTHTDTQYF
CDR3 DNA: TGTGCCAGCTCGCGCGGGGGGACCCACACAGATACGCAGTATTTT

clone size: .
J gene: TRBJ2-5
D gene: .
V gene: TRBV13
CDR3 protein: CASSFPGQQETQYF
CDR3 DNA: TGTGCCAGCAGCTTCCCAGGACAGCAAGAGACCCAGTACTTC

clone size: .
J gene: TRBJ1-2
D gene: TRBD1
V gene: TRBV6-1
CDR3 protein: CASSEVPRDSLYGYTF
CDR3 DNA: TGTGCCAGCAGTGAGGTTCCCCGGGACAGTTTGTATGGCTACACCTTC

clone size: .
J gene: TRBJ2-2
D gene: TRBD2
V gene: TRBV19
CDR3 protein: CASQGLAELFF
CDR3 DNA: TGTGCCAGTCAGGGACTAGCGGAGCTGTTTTTT

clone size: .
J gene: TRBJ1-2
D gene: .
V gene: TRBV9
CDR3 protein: CASSVGGGYTF
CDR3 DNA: TGTGCCAGCAGCGTAGGAGGGGGCTACACCTTC

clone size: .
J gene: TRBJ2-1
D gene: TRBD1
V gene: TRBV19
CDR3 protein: CARDRGTYNEQFF
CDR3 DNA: TGTGCCAGGGACAGGGGCACCTACAATGAGCAGTTCTTC

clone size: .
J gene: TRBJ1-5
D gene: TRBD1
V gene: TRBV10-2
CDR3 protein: CASRDRGPDQPQHF
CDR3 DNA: TGCGCCAGCAGGGACAGGGGGCCGGATCAGCCCCAGCATTTT

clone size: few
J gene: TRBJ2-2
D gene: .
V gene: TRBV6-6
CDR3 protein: CASSLRAVNTGGLFF
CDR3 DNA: TGTGCCAGCAGTTTACGGGCCGTGAACACCGGGGGGCTGTTTTTT

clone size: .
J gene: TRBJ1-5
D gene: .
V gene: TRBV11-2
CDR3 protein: CASSPDFTQPQHF
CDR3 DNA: TGTGCCAGCAGCCCCGACTTCACTCAGCCCCAGCATTTT

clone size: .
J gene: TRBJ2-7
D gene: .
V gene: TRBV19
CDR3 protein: CASSTGHLYEQYF
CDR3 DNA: TGTGCCAGTAGTACCGGACACCTCTACGAGCAGTACTTC

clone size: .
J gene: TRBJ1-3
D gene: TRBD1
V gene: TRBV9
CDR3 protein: CASSSGTASSGNTIYF
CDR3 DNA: TGTGCCAGCAGCTCAGGGACAGCGAGCTCTGGAAACACCATATATTTT

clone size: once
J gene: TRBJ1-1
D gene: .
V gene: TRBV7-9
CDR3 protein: CASSPQTPNTEAFF
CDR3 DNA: TGTGCCAGCAGCCCACAGACCCCGAACACTGAAGCTTTCTTT

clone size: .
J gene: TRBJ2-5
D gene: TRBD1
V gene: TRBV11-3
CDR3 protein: CASSSRDRDQGETQYF
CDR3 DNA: TGTGCCAGCAGCTCAAGAGACAGGGATCAAGGAGAGACCCAGTACTTC

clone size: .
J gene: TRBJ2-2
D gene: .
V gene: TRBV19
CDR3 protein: CASSTRGAWELFF
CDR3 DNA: TGTGCCAGTAGTACCCGTGGGGCTTGGGAGCTGTTTTTT

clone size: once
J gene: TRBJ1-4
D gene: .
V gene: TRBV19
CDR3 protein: CASRKQGTNEKLFF
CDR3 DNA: TGTGCCAGTAGGAAACAGGGAACTAATGAAAAACTGTTTTTT

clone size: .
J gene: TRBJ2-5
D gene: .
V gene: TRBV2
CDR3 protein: CASSGPAETQYF
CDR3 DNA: TGTGCCAGCAGTGGTCCCGCGGAGACCCAGTACTTC